The next 30 T cell receptor beta chains were all read from a single sample in a study of cytomegalovirus exposure and HLA in healthy donors. The PCR was carried out with 60 Vbeta primers and 13 Jbeta primers. Profiled with immunoSEQ multiplex PCR; TCRdb holds only in-frame clones, not every one. The table records around 100,000 clones, approximately 82% of them present only once. What was sequenced was PBMCs. These receptors all stem from a man in his forties in good health and CMV-seronegative.

This clone came up a few times. The chain carries TRBV10-3 and TRBJ2-1, with 7 bases matching TRBD1. Germline V gene sequence: CDR1 ENHRY, CDR2 SYGVKD. The CDR3 loop spans 15 amino acids. V lost 7 bases, J lost 0 bases, and 6 bases stayed unmatched. CDR3 protein: CAITADRDSYNEQFF. Written as DNA, the CDR3 is TGTGCCATCACCGCAGACAGGGACTCCTACAATGAGCAGTTCTTC.

This chain joins TRBV11-2 and TRBJ2-1, with a tentative D call TRBD2 (5 bases). The CDR3 sequence is 17 residues long. Per germline, CDR1 SGHAT and CDR2 FQNNGV. The V end lost 0 bases, the J end lost 0 bases, and 12 bases lay between the germline ends. The CDR3 loop reads CASSLDRVGSSYNEQFF. The DNA for the CDR3 is TGTGCCAGCAGCTTAGATCGTGTGGGGAGCTCCTACAATGAGCAGTTCTTC.

The chain is built from TRBV11-2 and TRBJ2-1; 9 bases match TRBD2. Germline V gene data show CDR1 as SGHAT and CDR2 as FQNNGV. J lost 7 bases, V lost 1 base, and 8 bases had no gene match. The CDR3 has 16 amino acids. The CDR3 region has the DNA TGTGCCAGCAGCTTAGTTCGCAGCGGGGGGTCTAATGAGCAGTTCTTC. Translation: CASSLVRSGGSNEQFF.

J is TRBJ2-1 and V is TRBV11-2; D possibly corresponds to TRBD2 (7 bases). Germline CDR1 is SGHAT and CDR2 is FQNNGV. With 2 bases removed from V and 1 base from J, the gap between germline ends came to 18 bases. This CDR3 spans 18 amino acids. This CDR3 is CASSLFGRRGLSYNEQFF. CDR3 bases: TGTGCCAGCAGCTTATTCGGCAGGCGGGGGCTATCCTACAATGAGCAGTTCTTC.

V usage is TRBV10-3 and J usage is TRBJ2-1, with D possibly matching TRBD2 (7 bases). The V end was cut by 6 bases, the J end by 4 bases, with 13 bases between. This CDR3 has 14 amino acids. Germline V lookup: CDR1 ENHRY, CDR2 SYGVKD. CDR3 in amino acids: CAIRGGAGYNEQFF. The CDR3 bases are TGTGCCATCAGGGGGGGGGCGGGGTACAATGAGCAGTTCTTC.

J is TRBJ2-7 and V is TRBV7-3, with 8 positions matching TRBD1. Germline loops: CDR1 SGHTA, CDR2 FQGTGA. Trimming at V came to 5 bases and at J to 10 bases, leaving 10 bases not matched to a gene. This CDR3 is built from 13 residues. CDR3 nucleotides: TGTGCCAGCAGCGCACAAGCCGGGACAGGCCAGTACTTC. Translation gives CASSAQAGTGQYF. The full variable domain, in which reference TRBV7-3 and TRBJ2-7 provide the parts outside the CDR3, is GAGVSQTPSNKVTEKGKYVELRCDPISGHTALYWYRQSLGQGPEFLIYFQGTGAADDSGLPNDRFFAVRPEGSVSTLKIQRTERGDSAVYLCASSAQAGTGQYFGPGTRLTVT.

V usage is TRBV7-9 and J usage is TRBJ2-3, with D possibly matching TRBD2 (5 bases). V dropped 4 bases and J dropped 0 bases, with 14 bases sitting between them. The CDR3 totals 16 residues. The germline gives CDR1 SEHNR, CDR2 FQNEAQ (reference sequence). The CDR3 loop is CASSSGLRPSTDTQYF. Written as DNA, the CDR3 is TGTGCCAGCAGCTCTGGACTCAGACCTAGCACAGATACGCAGTATTTT. Looking up the rest from reference TRBV7-9 and TRBJ2-3 gives the full variable domain: DTGVSQNPRHKITKRGQNVTFRCDPISEHNRLYWYRQTLGQGPEFLTYFQNEAQLEKSRLLSDRFSAERPKGSFSTLEIQRTEQGDSAMYLCASSSGLRPSTDTQYFGPGTRLTVL.

The chain uses TRBV4-3 and TRBJ2-5, with D maybe TRBD2 (5 bases). CDR1 is LGHNA and CDR2 is YSLEER in the germline V gene. The CDR3 has 17 residues. Trimming left V 0 bases short and J 2 bases short, with 16 bases between. The CDR3 DNA sequence: TGCGCCAGCAGCCAAGACGCCCCTCCCGGGATTCAAGAGACCCAGTACTTC. Amino acid sequence: CASSQDAPPGIQETQYF.

As regards this clone: One end of the junction is discordant with germline, which a read error may explain. The chain couples TRBV7-7 to TRBJ2-5, with D perhaps TRBD2 (7 bases). Germline V CDR1 and CDR2: SSHAT, FNYEAQ (reference sequence). The CDR3 loop spans 13 amino acids. The CDR3 spells CASSRGAFETQYF. CDR3 sequence (DNA): TGTGCTAGCAGCCGGGGGGCTTTTGAGACCCAGTACTTC.

The chain employs TRBV2 and TRBJ2-3; D ambiguous. CDR1 and CDR2 from the germline V gene are SNHLY and FYNNEI. The ends were cut back, 3 bases at V and 6 bases at J, with 10 bases in the middle. There are 13 residues in the CDR3. CDR3 bases: TGTGCCAGCAGTGACGTAACTACCGATACGCAGTATTTT. Its translation: CASSDVTTDTQYF.

The J gene is TRBJ2-7, the V gene TRBV19; TRBD1 matches 8 bases. The CDR3 length is 14 residues. The ends lost 5 bases at V and 2 bases at J; junction bases unmatched: 5. Per germline, CDR1 LNHDA and CDR2 SQIVND (reference sequence). The CDR3 spells CASSPRDRTYEQYF. In DNA form, the CDR3 reads TGTGCCAGTAGTCCCCGGGACAGGACCTACGAGCAGTACTTC.

The chain employs TRBV11-2 and TRBJ1-1; D remains ambiguous. CDR3 size: 15 residues. The V gene lost 2 bases and the J gene lost 3 bases, with 13 bases spanning the gap. Germline values: CDR1 SGHAT, CDR2 FQNNGV. CDR3 protein: CASSLLFSSDTEAFF. CDR3 nucleotide sequence: TGTGCCAGCAGCTTATTGTTCTCCTCGGACACTGAAGCTTTCTTT.

This clone was seen only once. The rearrangement joins TRBV28 to TRBJ2-1; 15 nucleotides agree with TRBD2. CDR1 and CDR2 from the germline V gene are MDHEN and SYDVKM. V was clipped by 5 bases and J by 13 bases; unmatched bases: 15. The CDR3 consists of 17 residues. The CDR3 DNA reads as TGTGCCAGCAGTCCTCATCTCTGGACTAGCGGGGGGGAACCCCAGTTCTTC. Translation: CASSPHLWTSGGEPQFF.

This chain links TRBV5-4 with TRBJ2-1, with 9 bases fitting TRBD2. V trimming: 4 bases; J trimming: 3 bases; junction bases outside the gene matches: 5. This CDR3 contains 15 residues. Germline CDR1 SGHNT, CDR2 YYREEE (reference sequence). The CDR3 region is CASSALAGNYNEQFF. CDR3 DNA sequence: TGTGCCAGCAGCGCGCTAGCGGGAAACTACAATGAGCAGTTCTTC. The variable domain in full, completed from reference TRBV5-4 and TRBJ2-1, reads ETGVTQSPTHLIKTRGQQVTLRCSSQSGHNTVSWYQQALGQGPQFIFQYYREEENGRGNFPPRFSGLQFPNYSSELNVNALELDDSALYLCASSALAGNYNEQFFGPGTRLTVL.

The chain is built from TRBV27 and TRBJ1-4, with 7 positions matching TRBD1. Per the germline V gene, CDR1 is MNHEY and CDR2 is SMNVEV (reference sequence). CDR3 length equals 15 residues. V shed 8 bases and J 0 bases; nucleotides not matched to a gene: 6. In DNA form, the CDR3 reads TGTGCCAGCGCTAGGCAGGGGGCAACTAATGAAAAACTGTTTTTT. This sequence encodes CASARQGATNEKLFF.

The chain joins TRBV4-1 to TRBJ2-4, with 9 bases matching TRBD2. V was pared by 1 base and J by 0 bases, with 7 bases of the junction left unmatched. Germline assignment: CDR1 MGHRA and CDR2 YSYEKL. CDR3 length: 18 residues. This CDR3 reads CASSQGSGGPLAKNIQYF. The DNA for the CDR3 is TGCGCCAGCAGCCAAGGGAGCGGGGGGCCCTTAGCCAAAAACATTCAGTACTTC.

This clone was counted between two and nine times. The CDR3, as DNA: TGTGCCAGCAGTTACGCGGCAGGCTTCGGGGACTATGGCTACACCTTC. This translates into CASSYAAGFGDYGYTF. This sequence joins TRBV6-5 and TRBJ1-2; D gene unclear. V lost 2 bases to trimming and J lost 3 bases, with 16 bases between them. The CDR3 extends over 16 amino acids. Germline loops: CDR1 MNHEY, CDR2 SVGAGI.

V and J are TRBV20-1 and TRBJ1-2; TRBD1 is a possible D gene (5 bases). V lost 5 bases and J 4 bases, leaving 8 bases between the germline ends. CDR3 length: 11 amino acids. Germline V lookup: CDR1 DFQATT, CDR2 SNEGSKA (reference sequence). CDR3 protein: CSASDSYGYTF. In nucleotides, the CDR3 is TGCAGTGCTTCTGACAGCTATGGCTACACCTTC.

The V gene is TRBV11-3, the J gene TRBJ2-2, with 9 nucleotides matching TRBD1. J was trimmed by 4 bases and V by 5 bases; bases with no gene match: 5. This CDR3 is 15 amino acids long. Germline V gene sequence: CDR1 SGHNT, CDR2 YENEEA. As DNA, the CDR3 is TGTGCCAGCAGCCGTACAGGGGGCGTCACCGGGGAGCTGTTTTTT. Translated: CASSRTGGVTGELFF. The full variable domain, rest sourced from reference TRBV11-3 and TRBJ2-2, is EAGVVQSPRYKIIEKKQPVAFWCNPISGHNTLYWYLQNLGQGPELLIRYENEEAVDDSQLPKDRFSAERLKGVDSTLKIQPAELGDSAVYLCASSRTGGVTGELFFGEGSRLTVL.

The chain has TRBV7-9 and TRBJ1-2; 10 bases agree with TRBD1. This CDR3 contains 13 residues. After removal of 5 bases from V and 8 bases from J, the junction contained 5 bases not matched to a gene. The germline CDR1 and CDR2 sequences are SEHNR and FQNEAQ (reference sequence). CDR3 bases: TGTGCCAGCAGCCGGGACAGGGGTTCGGGCTACACCTTC. Translating it yields CASSRDRGSGYTF.

This sequence joins TRBV28 and TRBJ1-5; 9 positions agree with TRBD1. After removal of 5 bases from V and 3 bases from J, the junction contained 17 bases not matched to a gene. The CDR3 covers 19 residues. Per germline, CDR1 MDHEN and CDR2 SYDVKM. CDR3 sequence: CASSLPYRGLSRANQPQHF. The CDR3 DNA reads TGTGCCAGCAGTCTCCCGTACAGGGGGCTCTCCCGGGCCAATCAGCCCCAGCATTTT.

This chain joins TRBV29-1 and TRBJ1-1; D not resolved. The CDR3 spans 11 residues. V was shortened by 5 bases and J by 1 base, with 5 bases between the two germline ends. The germline gives CDR1 SQVTM, CDR2 ANQGSEA. Written as DNA, the CDR3 is TGCAGCGTTCCAGGGAACACTGAAGCTTTCTTT. As protein: CSVPGNTEAFF.

This chain uses TRBV2 with TRBJ2-3; D gene ambiguous. The V gene lost 1 base and the J gene lost 2 bases, with 7 bases spanning the gap. The CDR3 is made up of 14 amino acids. Germline V gene lookup returns CDR1 SNHLY and CDR2 FYNNEI. The CDR3 DNA sequence: TGTGCCAGCAGTGAAGTGGGCCCCACAGATACGCAGTATTTT. It yields the protein CASSEVGPTDTQYF.

The V gene is TRBV6-1, the J gene TRBJ2-5; D ambiguous. Trimming took off 4 bases at V and 7 bases at J, with 13 bases between the two ends. The germline gives CDR1 MNHNS, CDR2 SASEGT. The CDR3 consists of 13 residues. CDR3 in DNA: TGTGCCAGCAGTGGGGCAGTGAAGGCGACCCAGTACTTC. Translation: CASSGAVKATQYF.

The V gene is TRBV5-6, the J gene TRBJ2-1; perhaps TRBD1 as D (6 bases). CDR3 length equals 15 residues. Germline CDR1 SGHDT, CDR2 YYEEEE. Trimming pared 0 bases from V and 7 bases from J, leaving 14 bases between. CDR3 in DNA: TGTGCCAGCAGCTTGGAGGTAGGGGGAGCAAATGAGCAGTTCTTC. Residues: CASSLEVGGANEQFF.

V gene TRBV4-1 combines with J gene TRBJ2-3; 9 nucleotides align to TRBD1. The CDR3 contains 16 residues. V shed 2 bases and J 4 bases; nucleotides not matched to a gene: 7. Germline CDR1 reads MGHRA; CDR2 reads YSYEKL. The chain's CDR3 is CASSQSYGQGSDTQYF. In nucleotides, the CDR3 is TGCGCCAGCAGCCAATCCTACGGACAGGGGTCAGATACGCAGTATTTT.

V is TRBV30 and J is TRBJ1-5, with 7 bases matching TRBD1. Germline CDR1 reads GTSNPN; CDR2 reads SVGIG (reference sequence). This CDR3 is 14 amino acids long. V was pared by 0 bases and J by 2 bases, with 1 base of the junction left unmatched. The CDR3 sequence: CAWSVRGGNQPQHF. In DNA, the CDR3 is TGTGCCTGGAGTGTCAGGGGGGGCAATCAGCCCCAGCATTTT. Full variable domain (rest looked up from reference TRBV30 and TRBJ1-5): SQTIHQWPATLVQPVGSPLSLECTVEGTSNPNLYWYRQAAGRGLQLLFYSVGIGQISSEVPQNLSASRPQDRQFILSSKKLLLSDSGFYLCAWSVRGGNQPQHFGDGTRLSIL.

This clone showed up just a few times. The chain couples TRBV5-1 to TRBJ2-7; D might be TRBD2 (5 bases). Germline loops: CDR1 SGHRS, CDR2 YFSETQ. The V end lost 1 base, the J end lost 2 bases, and 13 bases lay between the germline ends. The CDR3 has 15 residues. CDR3 bases: TGCGCCAGCAGCTTGTTTTCGGGGAGCACCTACGAGCAGTACTTC. This translates into CASSLFSGSTYEQYF.

The V call is TRBV15, the J call TRBJ2-4, with D maybe TRBD2 (6 bases). The V gene's germline CDR1 is LNHNV and CDR2 YYDKDF (reference sequence). Trimming pared 8 bases from V and 0 bases from J, leaving 8 bases between. The CDR3 length is 13 residues. The chain's CDR3 is CATGGVAKNIQYF. The CDR3 DNA reads as TGTGCCACCGGCGGGGTAGCCAAAAACATTCAGTACTTC.

Written as DNA, the CDR3 is TGTGCCGCAGCCGACAGGGGTTACAATCAGCCCCAGCATTTT. Its protein product is CAAADRGYNQPQHF. The chain uses TRBV19 and TRBJ1-5; 8 bases agree with TRBD1. This CDR3 contains 14 residues. From germline, CDR1 is LNHDA and CDR2 SQIVND (reference sequence). Germline trimming cut 11 bases from V and 3 bases from J; bases unmatched to any gene: 9.